This T cell receptor (beta chain) was observed in a study of T cell responses to AZD1222 COVID-19 vaccine. The study, taken as a whole, reports: Samples come after the peak T cell response, not at day 14.

Concerning this clone: Its cognate antigen is unknown.

Generated by immunoSEQ multiplex PCR, the TCRdb table keeps only in-frame clones and is missing some. The data hold about 34,000 clones, with around three quarters observed a single time. The CDR3 is made up of 16 amino acids. J lost 5 bases, V lost 1 base, and 7 bases had no gene match. In germline, CDR1 is SGHTA, CDR2 FQGNSA. The clonotype comes from an adult who received the AZD1222 COVID-19 vaccine. This sequence joins TRBV7-2 and TRBJ2-5; 10 nucleotides line up with TRBD2. Specimen: peripheral blood, collected 28 days after the second AZD1222 dose. DNA of the CDR3: TGTGCCAGCAGCTTAGGTGTTAGCGGGGGGAGGGAGACCCAGTACTTC. Protein: CASSLGVSGGRETQYF.